One sample yielded the 27 T cell receptor beta chains listed below, sequenced in a study of PD-1 blockade in classical Hodgkin lymphoma. After autologous stem cell transplantation all patients relapsed, and prior brentuximab vedotin exposure differed between cohorts. Clones were sequenced by immunoSEQ multiplex PCR, and TCRdb holds only the in-frame ones, with some missing. This sample carries 40,000 or so clones, 76% of them seen once, and the ten largest clones take around 9.9%. Sample: peripheral blood mononuclear cells (PBMCs), taken at baseline. The receptors were gathered from a human donor with classical Hodgkin lymphoma.

V and J are TRBV11-2 and TRBJ1-3; D may be TRBD1 (5 bases). Deletions cut 4 bases from V and 0 bases from J, with 16 bases between. This CDR3 has 17 amino acids. Germline values: CDR1 SGHAT, CDR2 FQNNGV. The DNA for the CDR3 is TGTGCCAGCAGCTCACCTTGGGGCAGCAGCTCTGGAAACACCATATATTTT. The encoded protein is CASSSPWGSSSGNTIYF.

The chain has TRBV29-1 and TRBJ1-4; D uncertain. V lost 7 bases and J lost 7, with 19 bases in between. The V gene's germline CDR1 is SQVTM and CDR2 ANQGSEA. This CDR3 contains 14 residues. The CDR3 is CSAVNPTLGEKLFF. In DNA form, the CDR3 reads TGCAGCGCTGTAAACCCCACCCTGGGTGAAAAACTGTTTTTT.

This chain connects TRBV5-4 to TRBJ2-1; no clear D gene. V lost 5 bases and J 8 bases, leaving 11 bases between the germline ends. The CDR3 extends over 12 amino acids. The germline V gene encodes CDR1 SGHNT and CDR2 YYREEE (reference sequence). CDR3 protein: CASSSVRYEQFF. The CDR3 bases are TGTGCCAGCAGTTCTGTCCGGTATGAGCAGTTCTTC.

CDR3 residues: CASSSGLAAPYEQYF. CDR3 DNA: TGTGCCAGCAGCTCCGGACTAGCGGCACCCTACGAGCAGTACTTC. The V and J genes are TRBV7-6 and TRBJ2-5; 10 bases align to TRBD2. TRBJ2-7 explains the end of the DNA better; the J call may be wrong. CDR1 is SGHVS and CDR2 is FNYEAQ in the germline V gene. The CDR3 has 15 residues.

V and J are TRBV5-4 and TRBJ2-7, with TRBD1 identical over 8 bases. This CDR3 contains 15 residues. Germline assignment: CDR1 SGHNT and CDR2 YYREEE (reference sequence). Germline trimming cut 3 bases from V and 4 bases from J; bases unmatched to any gene: 9. The CDR3 region is CASSSGRQGAYEQYF. As DNA, the CDR3 is TGTGCCAGCAGCTCCGGCCGGCAGGGGGCATACGAGCAGTACTTC. The full variable domain, in which reference TRBV5-4 and TRBJ2-7 provide the parts outside the CDR3, is ETGVTQSPTHLIKTRGQQVTLRCSSQSGHNTVSWYQQALGQGPQFIFQYYREEENGRGNFPPRFSGLQFPNYSSELNVNALELDDSALYLCASSSGRQGAYEQYFGPGTRLTVT.

This clone is a singleton in its sample. This CDR3 reads CAIRMGQGKGGTDTQYF. For the CDR3, the DNA is TGTGCCATCAGAATGGGACAGGGGAAGGGAGGAACAGATACGCAGTATTTT. The V call is TRBV10-3, the J call TRBJ2-3, with 10 bases that match TRBD1. The germline gives CDR1 ENHRY, CDR2 SYGVKD. Losses at the gene ends were 6 bases for V and 3 bases for J; bases not matched to a gene: 12. The length of the CDR3 is 17 residues.

This clone was counted between two and nine times. The chain carries TRBV4-2 and TRBJ1-6, with unresolved D. Per the germline V gene, CDR1 is LGHNA and CDR2 is YNFKEQ. V shed 0 bases and J shed 7 bases, with 16 bases lying between them. The CDR3 loop spans 17 amino acids. The CDR3 reads CASSQEAGGVKNSPLHF. For the CDR3, the DNA is TGTGCCAGCAGCCAAGAGGCAGGAGGCGTTAAAAATTCACCCCTCCACTTT.

This chain uses TRBV27 with TRBJ2-7, with 9 nucleotides matching TRBD1. Trimming removed 8 bases from V and 3 bases from J; junction bases left unmatched: 8. Germline CDR1 and CDR2: MNHEY and SMNVEV (reference sequence). The CDR3 covers 14 residues. CDR3 DNA: TGTGCCAGCGGAAAAGACAGGGGGAACTACGAGCAGTACTTC. Its translation is CASGKDRGNYEQYF.

The chain employs TRBV4-1 and TRBJ1-2; TRBD1 agrees at 11 bases. Per germline, CDR1 MGHRA and CDR2 YSYEKL. J was trimmed by 6 bases and V by 5 bases; bases with no gene match: 11. This CDR3 is 16 amino acids long. This CDR3 is CASSKRTGGLIDGYTF. The CDR3 DNA reads TGCGCCAGCAGCAAGAGGACAGGGGGCTTAATCGATGGCTACACCTTC.

J is TRBJ2-1 and V is TRBV10-3; D gene ambiguous. The CDR3 is made up of 16 amino acids. Trimming removed 2 bases at V and 3 bases at J, with 14 bases between. CDR1 is ENHRY, CDR2 SYGVKD, per germline. CDR3 bases: TGTGCCATCAGTGAGAACCCCCCCCAGGACTACAATGAGCAGTTCTTC. Encoded protein: CAISENPPQDYNEQFF.

J is TRBJ2-3 and V is TRBV7-2, with 11 bases matching TRBD2. The V and J ends lost 7 bases and 3 bases, in that order; junction bases with no gene match: 6. The germline gives CDR1 SGHTA, CDR2 FQGNSA. The CDR3 runs 15 residues. This CDR3 reads CASNMRLAGTDTQYF. In nucleotides, the CDR3 is TGTGCCAGCAACATGCGACTAGCGGGAACAGATACGCAGTATTTT.

The chain links TRBV19 to TRBJ2-1; 12 positions agree with TRBD2. CDR3 length: 15 amino acids. V trimming: 7 bases; J trimming: 6 bases; junction bases outside the gene matches: 7. The V gene's germline CDR1 is LNHDA and CDR2 SQIVND (reference sequence). CDR3: CASTPTSGRPNEQFF. The CDR3 nucleotides are TGTGCCAGTACCCCAACTAGCGGGAGGCCCAATGAGCAGTTCTTC.

The chain employs TRBV5-1 and TRBJ2-7; 9 positions match TRBD1. This CDR3 has 15 amino acids. The germline gives CDR1 SGHRS, CDR2 YFSETQ. The ends lost 3 bases at V and 7 bases at J; junction bases unmatched: 11. This CDR3 reads CASSWRDRAVEEQYF. CDR3 sequence (DNA): TGCGCCAGCAGCTGGCGGGACAGGGCCGTAGAGGAGCAGTACTTC.

The V and J genes are TRBV5-1 and TRBJ2-1; maybe TRBD2 (6 bases). CDR3 length equals 17 residues. Per germline, CDR1 SGHRS and CDR2 YFSETQ. V was clipped by 3 bases and J by 3 bases, with 19 bases between them. The CDR3 DNA reads TGCGCCAGCAGCTGGGGTAACGGGGGAGGCAGCTACAATGAGCAGTTCTTC. It is translated as CASSWGNGGGSYNEQFF.

The chain employs TRBV20-1 and TRBJ2-7, with D unresolved. The V and J ends lost 3 bases and 6 bases respectively, with 9 bases between them. The V gene's germline CDR1 is DFQATT and CDR2 SNEGSKA (reference sequence). This CDR3 is 11 amino acids long. CDR3 in DNA: TGCAGTGCTAGTATAGGGCGCGAGCAGTACTTC. This encodes CSASIGREQYF.

The chain carries TRBV14 and TRBJ1-5; D is possibly TRBD1 (6 bases). CDR1 and CDR2 from the germline V gene are SGHDN and FVKESK. The CDR3 covers 14 residues. Trimming cost V 1 base and J 6 bases, with 10 bases left between them. The CDR3: CASSQGGAGQPQHF. The CDR3 DNA reads as TGTGCCAGCAGCCAAGGGGGGGCCGGTCAGCCCCAGCATTTT.

This clone was seen a single time. The gene calls are TRBV4-1 and TRBJ2-7, with 9 bases lining up with TRBD1. The germline CDR1 and CDR2 sequences are MGHRA and YSYEKL. The CDR3 is 13 amino acids. Trimming took 4 bases from V and 3 from J; bases not matched to a gene: 1. This chain's CDR3 is CASSRDRDYEQYF. As DNA, the CDR3 is TGCGCCAGCAGCCGGGACAGGGACTACGAGCAGTACTTC.

This chain links TRBV6-5 with TRBJ2-7, with 9 nucleotides matching TRBD2. Unmatched junction bases numbered 4, after V lost 6 bases and J lost 1 base. Germline V gene lookup returns CDR1 MNHEY and CDR2 SVGAGI. This CDR3 region has 14 residues. The CDR3 protein is CASRGAGGSYEQYF. The CDR3 region has the DNA TGTGCCAGCAGGGGAGCGGGAGGTTCCTACGAGCAGTACTTC.

The chain joins TRBV28 to TRBJ2-7; weak D call: TRBD2 (5 bases). Looked up from germline, CDR1 is MDHEN and CDR2 is SYDVKM. Trimming took 3 bases from V and 2 from J, leaving 11 bases between them. The CDR3 loop spans 14 amino acids. The CDR3 nucleotides are TGTGCCAGCAGTTTTACGAGCGGACCCTACGAGCAGTACTTC. Protein product: CASSFTSGPYEQYF.

This sequence joins TRBV5-1 and TRBJ2-3; D is ambiguous. Looked up from germline, CDR1 is SGHRS and CDR2 is YFSETQ. V lost 0 bases, J lost 2 bases, and 7 bases lay in between. This CDR3 spans 14 amino acids. The CDR3: CASSLDPHTDTQYF. CDR3 nucleotides: TGCGCCAGCAGCTTGGACCCTCACACAGATACGCAGTATTTT. The variable domain in full, completed from reference TRBV5-1 and TRBJ2-3, reads KAGVTQTPRYLIKTRGQQVTLSCSPISGHRSVSWYQQTPGQGLQFLFEYFSETQRNKGNFPGRFSGRQFSNSRSEMNVSTLELGDSALYLCASSLDPHTDTQYFGPGTRLTVL.

The chain uses TRBV5-6 and TRBJ2-5; no reliable D call. The CDR3 extends over 11 amino acids. In germline, CDR1 is SGHDT, CDR2 YYEEEE. V was shortened by 4 bases and J by 4 bases, with 5 bases between the two germline ends. CDR3 sequence (DNA): TGTGCCAGCAGCATCAGAGAGACCCAGTACTTC. Protein: CASSIRETQYF.

This chain uses TRBV29-1 with TRBJ1-1, with a possible D match to TRBD1 (6 bases). Germline V gene data show CDR1 as SQVTM and CDR2 as ANQGSEA. V was shortened by 5 bases and J by 1 base, with 11 bases between the two germline ends. The CDR3 sequence is 13 residues long. This CDR3 reads CSVLRDTNTEAFF. The CDR3 DNA reads TGCAGCGTTTTACGGGACACGAACACTGAAGCTTTCTTT.

The rearrangement joins TRBV27 to TRBJ2-1; 8 nucleotides align to TRBD2. J gave up 3 bases and V 2 bases, and 6 bases lay outside the gene matches. CDR3 length: 16 residues. The germline V gene encodes CDR1 MNHEY and CDR2 SMNVEV (reference sequence). The CDR3 protein is CASSLRGRPYYNEQFF. The CDR3 region has the DNA TGTGCCAGCAGTTTACGCGGGAGGCCTTACTACAATGAGCAGTTCTTC.

The chain couples TRBV9 to TRBJ1-2; 10 bases align to TRBD1. Germline-derived CDR1 and CDR2 are SGDLS and YYNGEE. Trimming took 1 base from V and 2 from J; bases not matched to a gene: 2. This CDR3 is 15 amino acids long. CDR3 in amino acids: CASSVWGQGNYGYTF. The CDR3 DNA follows: TGTGCCAGCAGCGTATGGGGACAGGGGAACTATGGCTACACCTTC.

The chain recombines TRBV7-9 with TRBJ1-1, with D possibly matching TRBD1 (5 bases). Looked up from germline, CDR1 is SEHNR and CDR2 is FQNEAQ (reference sequence). V was shortened by 7 bases and J by 0 bases, with 15 bases between the two germline ends. The CDR3 spans 15 residues. This CDR3 is CASTKQGGMNTEAFF. The CDR3 DNA reads TGTGCCAGCACCAAGCAGGGCGGGATGAACACTGAAGCTTTCTTT.

CDR3: CASREGGSGANVLTF. The CDR3 DNA sequence: TGCGCCAGCAGAGAGGGCGGATCTGGGGCCAACGTCCTGACTTTC. The J gene is TRBJ2-6, the V gene TRBV5-1; a possible D gene is TRBD2 (5 bases). Per the germline V gene, CDR1 is SGHRS and CDR2 is YFSETQ. V was trimmed by 5 bases and J by 1 base, leaving 10 bases between them. The CDR3 is 15 amino acids.

This chain uses TRBV11-3 with TRBJ2-2; D perhaps matches TRBD1 (6 bases). The CDR3 runs 13 residues. Germline V lookup: CDR1 SGHNT, CDR2 YENEEA. Trimming left V 11 bases short and J 7 bases short, with 17 bases between. The CDR3 loop reads CARTPQGYGELFF. The CDR3 DNA sequence: TGTGCCCGAACACCACAGGGTTACGGGGAGCTGTTTTTT.